The 7 T cell receptor beta chains reported below all come from one sample, sequenced in a study of Ad26.COV2.S vaccination and SARS-CoV-2 variants. Treatment defined: about 20 received Ad26.COV2.S at low or high dose, single or two shots; roughly 5 received placebo; per-sample allocation not given. Day 63 after the first injection of vaccine or placebo was the sampling time. This table comes from immunoSEQ multiplex PCR, and its TCRdb copy is limited to in-frame clones, with some not included. The table shows 300,000 to 500,000 clones, with approximately 86% occurring only once. Sequencing was performed on peripheral blood, taken in a trial of Ad26.COV2.S vaccine versus placebo. The source is a person between 18 and 60 years old who received the Ad26.COV2.S COVID-19 vaccine or a placebo.

This chain uses TRBV27 with TRBJ2-4, with D possibly being TRBD1 (6 bases). V was trimmed by 2 bases and J by 0 bases, leaving 32 bases between them. The CDR3 is 23 amino acids. CDR1 MNHEY and CDR2 SMNVEV come from the germline V gene (reference sequence). CDR3 amino acids: CASSLEVAGVRSAPPLAKNIQYF. The CDR3, as DNA: TGTGCCAGCAGTTTAGAGGTGGCAGGGGTCCGCTCGGCTCCCCCTTTAGCCAAAAACATTCAGTACTTC.

This chain joins TRBV6-5 and TRBJ1-4; the D gene is possibly TRBD1 (6 bases). CDR1 MNHEY and CDR2 SVGAGI come from the germline V gene. V lost 6 bases and J 11 bases, leaving 10 bases between the germline ends. This CDR3 is built from 11 residues. This CDR3 reads CASSTGWKLFF. CDR3 in DNA: TGTGCCAGCAGCACAGGGTGGAAACTGTTTTTT.

The chain is built from TRBV5-1 and TRBJ2-3, with a tentative D call TRBD1 (6 bases). In germline, CDR1 is SGHRS, CDR2 YFSETQ. Trimming removed 4 bases at V and 0 bases at J, with 9 bases between. The CDR3 is 14 residues long. This chain's CDR3 is CASSTGQSTDTQYF. DNA of the CDR3: TGCGCCAGCAGCACCGGACAGAGCACAGATACGCAGTATTTT.

V gene TRBV11-2 combines with J gene TRBJ2-7; D possibly corresponds to TRBD1 (6 bases). The germline V gene encodes CDR1 SGHAT and CDR2 FQNNGV. V lost 5 bases and J lost 5, with 16 bases in between. This CDR3 comprises 14 residues. The CDR3 here is CASSPIRGTHEQYF. CDR3 nucleotide sequence: TGTGCCAGCAGCCCAATCAGGGGCACCCACGAGCAGTACTTC.

This chain joins TRBV5-1 and TRBJ2-5, with 10 bases fitting TRBD1. CDR3 size: 15 residues. Germline V gene sequence: CDR1 SGHRS, CDR2 YFSETQ. Losses at the gene ends were 4 bases for V and 2 bases for J; bases not matched to a gene: 5. This CDR3 is CASSPRTGGQETQYF. CDR3 DNA: TGCGCCAGCAGCCCCAGGACAGGGGGTCAAGAGACCCAGTACTTC.

This chain joins TRBV27 and TRBJ2-3; D is perhaps TRBD1 (5 bases). Looked up from germline, CDR1 is MNHEY and CDR2 is SMNVEV (reference sequence). With 7 bases removed from V and 2 bases from J, the gap between germline ends came to 10 bases. The CDR3 is 13 residues long. The CDR3 nucleotides are TGTGCCAGCAATGGGGCAAACACAGATACGCAGTATTTT. Its protein is CASNGANTDTQYF.

The rearrangement links TRBV3-1 (or the pseudogene TRBV3-2) to TRBJ2-7; tentatively, D is TRBD1 (6 bases). The CDR3 consists of 16 residues. The V gene lost 3 bases and the J gene lost 3 bases, with 18 bases spanning the gap. Germline CDR1 is LGHDT and CDR2 is YNNKEL (reference sequence). CDR3: CASSQVVGAPDYEQYF. The CDR3 DNA reads TGTGCCAGCAGCCAGGTAGTGGGGGCCCCGGACTACGAGCAGTACTTC.